Listed here is a single T cell receptor beta chain. The source of the sample is a study of blood T cell repertoires in COVID-19. The overall study: PBMCs, B-cell-depleted T cells, or T cells provided the cDNA or gDNA that made up the material.

The length of the CDR3 is 13 residues. Per germline, CDR1 SGHTA and CDR2 FQGNSA. The V end lost 2 bases, the J end lost 6 bases, and 10 bases lay between the germline ends. Using immunoSEQ multiplex PCR, the repertoire was profiled, and TCRdb retains in-frame clones only, with some absent. The table has about 210,000 clones, 65% to 90% seen once. Specimen: PBMCs or T cells enriched from blood (not recorded which). The gene calls are TRBV7-2 and TRBJ1-1, with D uncertain. This receptor was identified in a woman in her forties or fifties with acute COVID-19. The CDR3 coding sequence is TGTGCCAGCAGCTTAATGTCGGTTCCTGAAGCTTTCTTT. This translates into CASSLMSVPEAFF.